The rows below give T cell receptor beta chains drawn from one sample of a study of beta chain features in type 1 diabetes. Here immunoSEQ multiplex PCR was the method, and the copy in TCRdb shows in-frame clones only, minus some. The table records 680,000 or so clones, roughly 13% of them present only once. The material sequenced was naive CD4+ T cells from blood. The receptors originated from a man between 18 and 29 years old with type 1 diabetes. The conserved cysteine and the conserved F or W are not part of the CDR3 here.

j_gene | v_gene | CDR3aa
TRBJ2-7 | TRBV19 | ASTGGHQYEQY
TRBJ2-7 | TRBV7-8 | ASSLTGGEAYEQY
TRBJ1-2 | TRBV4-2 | ASSQRRADGYT
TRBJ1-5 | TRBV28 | ASSLPWEPQH
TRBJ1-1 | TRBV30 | AWERRLNTEAF
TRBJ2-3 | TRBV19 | ASSPGQGPDTQY
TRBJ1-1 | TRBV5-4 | ASSSGQGRTEAF
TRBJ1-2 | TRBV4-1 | ASSQPSDYGYT
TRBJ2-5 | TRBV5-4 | ASSRDRVEETQY
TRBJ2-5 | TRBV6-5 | ASSSGWGGETQY
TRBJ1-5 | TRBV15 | ATSPRGTGKIQSNQPQH